One sample yielded the 21 T cell receptor beta chains listed below, sequenced in a study of human T cells and chemical hapten exposure (dated by TCRdb to the early 2020s). Explained via the paper, the time point label denotes: patch test 3, about 24 weeks after DPC sensitization. What this sample's treatment or condition label stands for: therapeutic diphenylcyclopropenone sensitization with weekly scalp DPC. The library was generated by RACE. The sequencer listed for this sample is NextSeq 500. TCRdb trimmed the raw reads at Q25, called clones with MiXCR and kept productive beta chains. All rows with the same CDR3 protein become a single entry with the most common DNA and genes. The sample profile shows 150,000 to 200,000 distinct CDR3 sequences; 25% to 35% of them were found once. The leading ten clones occupy about 2.1% of the sample. This sample comprised whole blood, obtained in connection with sensitization to the hapten diphenylcyclopropenone (DPC). The source of these receptors is a woman between 18 and 30 years old with alopecia areata. Some clones in this sample may be carry-over from other donors' samples.

This clonotype has a handful of counts. The gene calls are TRBV29-1 and TRBJ2-3; 14 bases line up with TRBD2. Germline V gives CDR1 SQVTM, CDR2 ANQGSEA. V lost 4 bases, J lost 4 bases, and 10 bases stayed unmatched. The CDR3 runs 17 residues. CDR3 region: CSVATSGRARLADTQYF. CDR3 bases: TGCAGCGTTGCGACTAGCGGGAGGGCCAGGCTGGCAGATACGCAGTATTTT.

The table lists this clonotype with a few counts. The V and J genes are TRBV7-2 and TRBJ2-7, with a weak D call TRBD1 (6 bases). The CDR3 sequence is 12 residues long. Germline V lookup: CDR1 SGHTA, CDR2 FQGNSA. The V and J ends lost 5 bases and 2 bases respectively, with 7 bases between them. CDR3 loop: CASSRTAYEQYF. CDR3 in DNA: TGTGCCAGCAGCCGGACAGCCTACGAGCAGTACTTC.

The chain uses TRBV2 and TRBJ2-7; weak D call: TRBD1 (7 bases). V lost 8 bases, J lost 9 bases, and 20 bases lay in between. This CDR3 is built from 13 residues. Germline V gives CDR1 SNHLY, CDR2 FYNNEI. This CDR3 reads CASQGDSRSGQYF. The CDR3 DNA is TGTGCCAGCCAGGGGGACTCGCGTTCCGGGCAGTACTTC. The full variable domain, in which reference TRBV2 and TRBJ2-7 provide the parts outside the CDR3, is EPEVTQTPSHQVTQMGQEVILRCVPISNHLYFYWYRQILGQKVEFLVSFYNNEISEKSEIFDDQFSVERPDGSNFTLKIRSTKLEDSAMYFCASQGDSRSGQYFGPGTRLTVT.

The chain recombines TRBV4-1 with TRBJ1-1; maybe TRBD1 (5 bases). From germline, CDR1 is MGHRA and CDR2 YSYEKL. V was shortened by 0 bases and J by 1 base, with 12 bases between the two germline ends. This CDR3 contains 16 residues. The CDR3 bases are TGCGCCAGCAGCCAAGATCCGGGCAGGGCGAACACTGAAGCTTTCTTT. This translates into CASSQDPGRANTEAFF.

This sequence joins TRBV27 and TRBJ2-7; 7 bases align to TRBD2. CDR1 is MNHEY, CDR2 SMNVEV, per germline (reference sequence). V was clipped by 4 bases and J by 0 bases; unmatched bases: 18. The length of the CDR3 is 19 residues. In DNA, the CDR3 is TGTGCCAGCAGTTCCAGGGTAGCGGGCCTTTTAAGGAGCTCCTACGAGCAGTACTTC. Its protein product is CASSSRVAGLLRSSYEQYF.

The sample holds a few counts of this clonotype. The V gene is TRBV21-1, the J gene TRBJ2-1; TRBD2 reflects the table's D call only, with no check against the DNA. TRBV21-1 is shown as a pseudogene. The CDR3 is 14 residues long. The CDR3 reads CASSWTYSYNEQFF. The CDR3 DNA is TGTGCCAGCAGTTGGACTTACTCCTACAATGAGCAGTTCTTC.

In DNA form, the CDR3 reads TGTGCCAGCAGTTACCTGACAGGTTCAGGGGATACGCAGTATTTT. It translates to CASSYLTGSGDTQYF. The chain employs TRBV6-2 or TRBV6-3 and TRBJ2-3; D is perhaps TRBD1 (6 bases). The germline gives CDR1 MNHEY, CDR2 SVGEGT. Deletions cut 2 bases from V and 6 bases from J, with 15 bases between. The CDR3 is 15 amino acids.

This clonotype appeared once. This rearrangement joins TRBV6-2 or TRBV6-3 to TRBJ2-7, with a possible D match to TRBD1 (6 bases). V shed 2 bases and J shed 2 bases, with 13 bases lying between them. This CDR3 has 15 amino acids. CDR1 and CDR2 from the germline V gene are MNHEY and SVGEGT. CDR3 loop: CASSYGNRVAYEQYF. CDR3 nucleotides: TGTGCCAGCAGTTACGGAAACAGGGTCGCCTACGAGCAGTACTTC.

This clonotype has a single count. This sequence joins TRBV2 and TRBJ2-7; D gene uncertain. The ends were cut back, 7 bases at V and 3 bases at J, with 16 bases in the middle. The length of the CDR3 is 14 residues. Germline values: CDR1 SNHLY, CDR2 FYNNEI. Here the CDR3 DNA reads TGTGCCAGCACTCTAGGGCCGCGAAGCTACGAGCAGTACTTC. This translates into CASTLGPRSYEQYF.

The V gene is TRBV20-1, the J gene TRBJ1-5; D perhaps matches TRBD1 (6 bases). CDR1 and CDR2 from the germline V gene are DFQATT and SNEGSKA (reference sequence). Trimming cost V 3 bases and J 9 bases, with 18 bases left between them. This CDR3 contains 14 residues. This CDR3 reads CSARRSEGGAPQHF. The CDR3 DNA follows: TGCAGTGCTAGGAGGTCGGAGGGGGGCGCGCCCCAGCATTTT.

The rearrangement links TRBV2 to TRBJ2-1, with D unresolved. The CDR3 loop spans 14 amino acids. Per germline, CDR1 SNHLY and CDR2 FYNNEI. With 4 bases removed from V and 6 bases from J, the gap between germline ends came to 13 bases. As DNA, the CDR3 is TGTGCCAGCAGTGCTGGTCCTCCTGGCAATGAGCAGTTCTTC. Its translation is CASSAGPPGNEQFF.

The rearrangement uses TRBV10-3 and TRBJ2-7; possible D gene TRBD1, 6 bases. The V and J ends lost 8 bases and 2 bases respectively, with 16 bases between them. Germline V lookup: CDR1 ENHRY, CDR2 SYGVKD. This CDR3 is built from 14 residues. CDR3 in amino acids: CAIRSGTPPYEQYF. CDR3 DNA: TGTGCCATCCGGAGTGGGACACCTCCCTACGAGCAGTACTTC.

The rearrangement uses TRBV9 and TRBJ2-7; D possibly corresponds to TRBD2 (6 bases). V lost 3 bases and J lost 4, with 14 bases in between. The CDR3 spans 14 residues. Germline V CDR1 and CDR2: SGDLS, YYNGEE. In nucleotides, the CDR3 is TGTGCCAGCAGCGGAGTAGGAGGGAAGTACGAGCAGTACTTC. Protein: CASSGVGGKYEQYF.

This chain joins TRBV11-2 and TRBJ2-2; TRBD1 matches at 7 bases. Germline CDR1 SGHAT, CDR2 FQNNGV. CDR3 size: 15 residues. The V and J ends lost 2 bases and 4 bases, in that order; junction bases with no gene match: 4. The CDR3 DNA is TGTGCCAGCAGCTTATGGACAGGCAGCACCGGGGAGCTGTTTTTT. Its translation is CASSLWTGSTGELFF.

As for this clonotype: A much larger clone lies one base from this, so it may be a read error. The chain couples TRBV29-1 to TRBJ1-4; unclear D gene. V was trimmed by 4 bases and J by 8 bases, leaving 14 bases between them. This CDR3 contains 13 residues. Germline CDR1 reads SQVTM; CDR2 reads ANQGSEA. DNA for the CDR3: TGCAGCGTTGGCCCCGTTGGGAGAGAAAAACTGTTTTTT. It encodes CSVGPVGREKLFF.

The gene calls are TRBV9 and TRBJ1-4; D is uncertain. This CDR3 has 16 amino acids. Germline lookup yields CDR1 SGDLS and CDR2 YYNGEE. V was trimmed by 2 bases and J by 6 bases, leaving 17 bases between them. Here the CDR3 reads CASSVPAPGGHEKLFF. The CDR3 DNA is TGTGCCAGCAGCGTCCCGGCCCCCGGCGGTCATGAAAAACTGTTTTTT.

J is TRBJ2-7 and V is TRBV20-1, with 9 nucleotides matching TRBD2. Unmatched junction bases numbered 15, after V lost 3 bases and J lost 6 bases. CDR3 length: 16 amino acids. Germline CDR1 is DFQATT and CDR2 is SNEGSKA (reference sequence). CDR3 amino acids: CSAREGSSGVNGEQYF. CDR3 DNA sequence: TGCAGTGCTAGGGAGGGGTCTAGCGGGGTGAACGGCGAGCAGTACTTC.

V is TRBV7-6 and J is TRBJ2-6; 11 bases fit TRBD1. V shed 6 bases and J 2 bases; nucleotides not matched to a gene: 6. The V gene's germline CDR1 is SGHVS and CDR2 FNYEAQ. This CDR3 comprises 17 residues. CDR3 in amino acids: CASRIGGQGAGANVLTF. Here the CDR3 DNA reads TGTGCCAGCAGAATAGGGGGACAGGGGGCTGGGGCCAACGTCCTGACTTTC.

The rearrangement joins TRBV4-3 to TRBJ2-3; the D call may be TRBD1 or TRBD2 (6 bases each). The CDR3 runs to 16 residues. With 0 bases removed from V and 4 bases from J, the gap between germline ends came to 14 bases. Germline V lookup: CDR1 LGHNA, CDR2 YSLEER. The CDR3 loop is CASSQDFPGEADTQYF. The CDR3 DNA is TGCGCCAGCAGCCAAGACTTCCCAGGGGAGGCAGATACGCAGTATTTT.

The chain is built from TRBV12-3 or TRBV12-4 and TRBJ2-2; D remains unclear. The CDR3 runs 15 residues. Trimming took off 1 base at V and 0 bases at J, with 6 bases between the two ends. The CDR3 loop reads CASSLGVSNTGELFF. Written as DNA, the CDR3 is TGTGCCAGCAGTTTAGGTGTCTCGAACACCGGGGAGCTGTTTTTT.

This clonotype was counted a few times. The gene calls are TRBV6-6 and TRBJ1-2; D may be TRBD1 (5 bases). Per the germline V gene, CDR1 is MNHNY and CDR2 is SVGAGI (reference sequence). The V and J ends lost 7 bases and 4 bases respectively, with 22 bases between them. This CDR3 region has 16 residues. The CDR3 sequence is CASTLGFGVTGYGYTF. The CDR3 DNA is TGTGCCAGCACTCTGGGGTTCGGGGTAACAGGCTATGGCTACACCTTC.